The entry below describes one T cell receptor beta chain. Its target is not known. The record originates from a study of T-cell memory formation after mild COVID-19. General study results and limits: Clones shrinking between day 15 and 85 showed a balanced CD4/CD8 split, and those that grew later tilted toward CD4+.

Each CDR3 protein gets one entry after TCRdb re-called the 5' RACE reads with MiXCR. Of around 180,000 distinct CDR3 sequences listed, approximately 16% were seen once; the top ten hold approximately 2.2%. The CDR3 sequence is 16 residues long. V gave up 1 base and J gave up 2 bases; unmatched junction bases: 1. Germline CDR1 reads SGHAT; CDR2 reads FQNNGV. The J gene is TRBJ2-5, the V gene TRBV11-2, with TRBD2 matching 13 bases. The sample consisted of PBMCs or a T cell subset sorted from them (not recorded which). The origin of this receptor is an adult woman who had mild COVID-19 (a few samples of this study predate the infection). Cell type and time point are not known. The CDR3 region has the DNA TGTGCCAGCAGCTTAGCGGGACTAGCGGGGCAAGAGACCCAGTACTTC. The encoded protein is CASSLAGLAGQETQYF.